The following is a T cell receptor beta chain sequence with its context. Its matching antigen is unknown. This sample was taken from a study of OX40 agonist ivuxolimab in advanced cancers. The study's findings and limits: At 0.1 to 3.0 mg/kg, CD4+ and CD8+ blood T cells expanded clonally by week 6.

The V gene's germline CDR1 is ENHRY and CDR2 SYGVKD. The CDR3 sequence is 14 residues long. V lost 6 bases to trimming and J lost 0 bases, with 9 bases between them. TCRdb's table, derived via immunoSEQ multiplex PCR, lists solely in-frame clones and lacks some. In the table there are 55,000 to 95,000 clones, 88% of which are singletons. The chain combines TRBV10-3 with TRBJ1-3; D call uncertain. The clonotype originates from an adult with an advanced solid tumor such as melanoma, head and neck, liver or kidney cancer. Sequencing was performed on CD4+ or CD8+ T cells sorted from blood, taken in a trial of the OX40 agonist ivuxolimab. The CDR3 region has the DNA TGTGCCATCAGCCAGCCTAGCTCTGGAAACACCATATATTTT. The encoded protein is CAISQPSSGNTIYF.